The clone carrying this T cell receptor beta chain came up many times. Time point in this sample: blood at routine non-recurrence follow-up after resection. The sample belongs to a study of spatial heterogeneity in lung cancer. Germline-derived CDR1 and CDR2 are LNHNV and YYDKDF (reference sequence). V was clipped by 3 bases and J by 12 bases; unmatched bases: 8. There are 13 residues in the CDR3. TCRdb called the 5' RACE reads again in MiXCR, with one record for every CDR3 protein. The sample holds about 15,000 distinct CDR3 sequences, roughly 6.3% seen once. This sequence was found in a male donor with early-stage non-small cell lung cancer. The chain couples TRBV15 to TRBJ2-1; 7 nucleotides align to TRBD1. Sequenced here: PBMCs, sampled at follow-up. CDR3 sequence: CATSRERQGGQFF. The CDR3 region has the DNA TGTGCCACCAGCAGGGAGAGACAGGGCGGGCAGTTCTTC. Full variable domain (remainder filled in from reference TRBV15 and TRBJ2-1): DAMVIQNPRYQVTQFGKPVTLSCSQTLNHNVMYWYQQKSSQAPKLLFHYYDKDFNNEADTPDNFQSRRPNTSFCFLDIRSPGLGDTAMYLCATSRERQGGQFFGPGTRLTVL.